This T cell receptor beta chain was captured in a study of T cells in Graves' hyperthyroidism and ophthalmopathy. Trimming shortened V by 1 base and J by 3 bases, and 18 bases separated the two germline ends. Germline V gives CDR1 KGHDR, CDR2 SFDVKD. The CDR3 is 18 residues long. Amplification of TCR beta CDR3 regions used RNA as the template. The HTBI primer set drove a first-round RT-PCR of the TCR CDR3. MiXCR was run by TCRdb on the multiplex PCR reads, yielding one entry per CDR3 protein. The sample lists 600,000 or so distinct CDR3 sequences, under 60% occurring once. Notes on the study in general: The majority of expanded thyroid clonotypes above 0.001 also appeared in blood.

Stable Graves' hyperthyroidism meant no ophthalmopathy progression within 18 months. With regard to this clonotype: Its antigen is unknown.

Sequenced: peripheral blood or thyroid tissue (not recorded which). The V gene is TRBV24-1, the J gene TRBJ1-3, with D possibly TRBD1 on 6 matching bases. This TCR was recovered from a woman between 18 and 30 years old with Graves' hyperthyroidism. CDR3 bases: TGTGCCACCAGTGATTTCCAAAGACAACAGGGAGGTGGAAACACCATATATTTT. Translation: CATSDFQRQQGGGNTIYF.